These 16 T cell receptor beta chains were sequenced from one sample in a study of shared clonotypes between healthy human individuals. TCRdb's table, derived via immunoSEQ multiplex PCR, lists solely in-frame clones and lacks some. The table shows roughly 1.5 million clones, with 98% occurring only once. The sequencing input was naive CD4+ T cells sorted from blood. Subset reported: CD45RA+ positively selected. The receptors were gathered from a man under 40 in good health.

The chain links TRBV10-3 to TRBJ1-1, with 8 positions matching TRBD1. CDR3 length: 14 residues. J gave up 10 bases and V 2 bases, and 9 bases lay outside the gene matches. Looked up from germline, CDR1 is ENHRY and CDR2 is SYGVKD. The CDR3 loop reads CAISERGTGSLAFF. The CDR3 region has the DNA TGTGCCATCAGTGAGAGGGGGACAGGCTCTTTAGCTTTCTTT.

This chain uses TRBV27 with TRBJ1-2; no clear D gene. CDR1 is MNHEY, CDR2 SMNVEV, per germline (reference sequence). The CDR3 length is 13 residues. V gave up 11 bases and J gave up 4 bases, with 17 bases separating them. The CDR3 protein is CASRQVAGYGYTF. CDR3 nucleotides: TGTGCCTCACGACAAGTAGCGGGCTATGGCTACACCTTC.

The chain carries TRBV19 and TRBJ2-2; TRBD2 aligns across 12 bases. CDR3 size: 16 residues. V shed 8 bases and J 3 bases; nucleotides not matched to a gene: 7. Germline V gene lookup returns CDR1 LNHDA and CDR2 SQIVND (reference sequence). The CDR3 loop reads CASQLLAGGHTGELFF. CDR3 coding DNA: TGTGCCAGTCAACTTCTAGCGGGAGGGCACACCGGGGAGCTGTTTTTT.

The V gene is TRBV10-2, the J gene TRBJ2-2; 11 bases are a match to TRBD2. The ends lost 9 bases at V and 3 bases at J; junction bases unmatched: 6. Germline values: CDR1 WSHSY, CDR2 SAAADI. The CDR3 contains 15 residues. The CDR3: CASGKLAGDTGELFF. The CDR3, as DNA: TGCGCCAGTGGAAAACTAGCGGGAGACACCGGGGAGCTGTTTTTT.

The chain joins TRBV30 to TRBJ1-2; no firm D call. This CDR3 is 13 amino acids long. The V gene's germline CDR1 is GTSNPN and CDR2 SVGIG (reference sequence). V was shortened by 2 bases and J by 6 bases, with 13 bases between the two germline ends. In DNA, the CDR3 is TGTGCCTGGAGTAGGGAGTGGATCCATGGCTACACCTTC. Amino acid sequence: CAWSREWIHGYTF.

This clone occurred once. The chain has TRBV11-1 and TRBJ1-3; no reliable D call. This CDR3 contains 12 residues. Germline-derived CDR1 and CDR2 are SGHAT and FQDESV (reference sequence). Trimming took 5 bases from V and 4 from J, leaving 6 bases between them. The CDR3 DNA is TGTGCCAGCAGCCCCCGAGGAAACACCATATATTTT. Translating it yields CASSPRGNTIYF.

The chain has TRBV10-2 and TRBJ2-7; D unresolved. The CDR3 sequence is 11 residues long. V was trimmed by 6 bases and J by 7 bases, leaving 10 bases between them. The V gene's germline CDR1 is WSHSY and CDR2 SAAADI. The DNA of the CDR3 is TGCGCCAGCAGGAACCCAAGGGAGCAGTACTTC. Its protein product is CASRNPREQYF.

This clone was observed once. V and J are TRBV19 and TRBJ2-1; the match to TRBD2 covers 7 bases. This CDR3 region has 18 residues. Germline values: CDR1 LNHDA, CDR2 SQIVND (reference sequence). Trimming removed 2 bases from V and 0 bases from J; junction bases left unmatched: 10. CDR3 residues: CASSIRSAGVSSYNEQFF. CDR3 coding DNA: TGTGCCAGTAGTATAAGATCGGCGGGGGTAAGCTCCTACAATGAGCAGTTCTTC. Variable domain in full (rest from reference TRBV19 and TRBJ2-1): DGGITQSPKYLFRKEGQNVTLSCEQNLNHDAMYWYRQDPGQGLRLIYYSQIVNDFQKGDIAEGYSVSREKKESFPLTVTSAQKNPTAFYLCASSIRSAGVSSYNEQFFGPGTRLTVL.

The chain recombines TRBV11-3 with TRBJ2-7, with D possibly matching TRBD2 (6 bases). Trimming stripped 8 bases from V and 1 base from J, with 12 bases between. CDR3 length: 13 residues. Per the germline V gene, CDR1 is SGHNT and CDR2 is YENEEA. The CDR3 nucleotides read TGTGCCAGCTCCGCAGGGAGGTCCTACGAGCAGTACTTC. Its translation: CASSAGRSYEQYF.

The gene calls are TRBV11-3 and TRBJ2-2; perhaps TRBD2 as D (6 bases). Germline CDR1 reads SGHNT; CDR2 reads YENEEA. Trimming shortened V by 4 bases and J by 6 bases, and 15 bases separated the two germline ends. The CDR3 totals 15 residues. CDR3 in amino acids: CASSWGGEWAGELFF. The DNA of the CDR3 is TGTGCCAGCAGCTGGGGAGGAGAGTGGGCCGGGGAGCTGTTTTTT. The whole variable domain, remainder taken from reference TRBV11-3 and TRBJ2-2, is EAGVVQSPRYKIIEKKQPVAFWCNPISGHNTLYWYLQNLGQGPELLIRYENEEAVDDSQLPKDRFSAERLKGVDSTLKIQPAELGDSAVYLCASSWGGEWAGELFFGEGSRLTVL.

This chain joins TRBV11-3 and TRBJ2-1, with D perhaps TRBD2 (6 bases). The CDR3 runs 16 residues. Germline V gene data show CDR1 as SGHNT and CDR2 as YENEEA. V lost 1 base, J lost 7 bases, and 17 bases lay in between. CDR3 in amino acids: CASSLGAWSGVNEQFF. The CDR3 coding sequence is TGTGCCAGCAGCTTAGGCGCTTGGTCGGGAGTGAATGAGCAGTTCTTC. The variable domain in full, completed from reference TRBV11-3 and TRBJ2-1, reads EAGVVQSPRYKIIEKKQPVAFWCNPISGHNTLYWYLQNLGQGPELLIRYENEEAVDDSQLPKDRFSAERLKGVDSTLKIQPAELGDSAVYLCASSLGAWSGVNEQFFGPGTRLTVL.

Concerning this clone itself: The same CDR3 also results from other DNA sequences found in this sample. The chain links TRBV20-1 to TRBJ2-5, with D hard to call. Per the germline V gene, CDR1 is DFQATT and CDR2 is SNEGSKA (reference sequence). The CDR3 runs to 10 residues. Between the trimmed V and J ends, which lost 6 bases and 5 bases, there was a span of 7 bases. CDR3: CSAARETQYF. The CDR3 DNA reads TGCAGTGCGGCAAGGGAGACCCAGTACTTC.

The J gene is TRBJ2-1, the V gene TRBV18; unclear D gene. The CDR3 sequence is 17 residues long. The V end was cut by 0 bases, the J end by 3 bases, with 15 bases between. Germline V gene sequence: CDR1 KGHSH, CDR2 LQKENI. CDR3 region: CASSPPSPAKLYNEQFF. DNA of the CDR3: TGTGCCAGCTCACCACCGAGTCCAGCGAAGCTCTACAATGAGCAGTTCTTC.

This clone was observed a few times. V and J are TRBV6-5 and TRBJ1-1; a possible D gene is TRBD1 (5 bases). Germline lookup yields CDR1 MNHEY and CDR2 SVGAGI. CDR3 size: 16 residues. V lost 2 bases to trimming and J lost 5 bases, with 18 bases between them. CDR3 sequence: CASSYRRGRGKTEAFF. The DNA of the CDR3 is TGTGCCAGCAGTTACCGTCGTGGAAGGGGAAAGACTGAAGCTTTCTTT.

This rearrangement joins TRBV30 to TRBJ2-5; D unresolved. The V gene's germline CDR1 is GTSNPN and CDR2 SVGIG (reference sequence). The CDR3 is 12 amino acids. The germline V and J ends were trimmed by 3 bases and 5 bases, with 10 bases remaining between them. CDR3 in amino acids: CAWRRALETQYF. The DNA for the CDR3 is TGTGCCTGGAGAAGGGCCCTCGAGACCCAGTACTTC.

The chain carries TRBV29-1 and TRBJ2-1, with no clear D. The CDR3 spans 14 residues. Trimming stripped 3 bases from V and 2 bases from J, with 11 bases between. From germline, CDR1 is SQVTM and CDR2 ANQGSEA. CDR3 loop: CSVEAPRPYNEQFF. The CDR3 nucleotides are TGCAGCGTTGAGGCCCCTAGGCCCTACAATGAGCAGTTCTTC.